A single sample gave rise to the 16 T cell receptor beta chains below, sequenced in a study of blood T cell repertoires in COVID-19. Assay: immunoSEQ multiplex PCR; the TCRdb copy retains only in-frame clones and omits some. The table lists about 260,000 clones, approximately 87% of them singletons, with about 1.6% in the top ten. Sequenced material: peripheral blood. Source of these receptors: a woman between 35 and 50 years old who had recovered from COVID-19.

This clone came up many times. This sequence joins TRBV4-1 and TRBJ1-2; 7 bases are shared with TRBD1. The J segment lost 4 bases and the V segment lost 0 bases, leaving 8 bases of the junction unmatched. Germline V gene lookup returns CDR1 MGHRA and CDR2 YSYEKL. The CDR3 has 16 residues. The CDR3 DNA follows: TGCGCCAGCAGCCAAGAGCCGGGACAGTTCCTCTATGGCTACACCTTC. It codes for CASSQEPGQFLYGYTF.

This chain uses TRBV6-2 or TRBV6-3 with TRBJ1-1; 7 nucleotides align to TRBD1. The CDR3 sequence is 14 residues long. The V and J ends lost 5 bases and 6 bases, in that order; junction bases with no gene match: 9. Germline CDR1 reads MNHEY; CDR2 reads SVGEGT. As DNA, the CDR3 is TGTGCCAGCAGTCCCCTCAGGGGGGTTGCTGAAGCTTTCTTT. It encodes CASSPLRGVAEAFF.

The V call is TRBV7-6, the J call TRBJ1-4, with 11 nucleotides matching TRBD1. V shed 3 bases, J shed 7 bases, and the junction held 4 bases outside the gene matches. The CDR3 loop spans 15 amino acids. Germline V gives CDR1 SGHVS, CDR2 FNYEAQ. CDR3 amino acids: CASSFGTGGGEKLFF. Here the CDR3 DNA reads TGTGCCAGCAGCTTCGGGACAGGGGGTGGTGAAAAACTGTTTTTT.

This chain joins TRBV7-3 and TRBJ2-5; 7 nucleotides agree with TRBD2. The J segment lost 2 bases and the V segment lost 5 bases, leaving 5 bases of the junction unmatched. The CDR3 runs to 14 residues. Germline lookup yields CDR1 SGHTA and CDR2 FQGTGA. In DNA form, the CDR3 reads TGTGCCAGCAGCCCGACTAGCCTACAAGAGACCCAGTACTTC. It yields the protein CASSPTSLQETQYF.

V gene TRBV30 combines with J gene TRBJ2-2; TRBD1 matches 9 bases. The CDR3 runs 17 residues. Germline-derived CDR1 and CDR2 are GTSNPN and SVGIG (reference sequence). Trimming removed 0 bases from V and 5 bases from J; junction bases left unmatched: 10. The CDR3 is CAWSVLINRGPTGELFF. The CDR3 nucleotides read TGTGCCTGGAGTGTATTGATCAACAGGGGGCCGACCGGGGAGCTGTTTTTT.

This CDR3 reads CASSLVEETQYF. The CDR3, as DNA: TGTGCCAGCAGCTTGGTCGAAGAGACCCAGTACTTC. The chain carries TRBV5-6 and TRBJ2-5, with D hard to call. V was shortened by 0 bases and J by 3 bases, with 3 bases between the two germline ends. Germline CDR1 is SGHDT and CDR2 is YYEEEE. The CDR3 length is 12 residues.

This clone has only one observation. The chain is built from TRBV6-5 and TRBJ1-2; D is perhaps TRBD1 (5 bases). The V end was cut by 0 bases, the J end by 8 bases, with 13 bases between. There are 14 residues in the CDR3. Per germline, CDR1 MNHEY and CDR2 SVGAGI. The CDR3 DNA sequence: TGTGCCAGCAGTTACTCGGGGCAGGTGGGAGGCTACACCTTC. Its translation: CASSYSGQVGGYTF.

The chain links TRBV7-9 to TRBJ2-2, with 9 bases fitting TRBD2. This CDR3 contains 17 residues. The germline CDR1 and CDR2 sequences are SEHNR and FQNEAQ (reference sequence). Trimming cost V 5 bases and J 0 bases; bases outside gene matches: 7. The CDR3 loop reads CASSRSLAGTNTGELFF. CDR3 sequence (DNA): TGTGCCAGCAGCCGATCCCTAGCGGGAACGAACACCGGGGAGCTGTTTTTT.

The V gene is TRBV14, the J gene TRBJ2-4; possible D gene TRBD1, 5 bases. CDR1 and CDR2 (germline): SGHDN, FVKESK. The V end was cut by 4 bases, the J end by 3 bases, with 31 bases between. The CDR3 covers 21 residues. This chain's CDR3 is CASSPEEIGGRAPRGKNIQYF. Written as DNA, the CDR3 is TGTGCCAGCAGCCCAGAAGAAATCGGTGGCAGGGCGCCTCGTGGCAAAAACATTCAGTACTTC.

The J gene is TRBJ2-5, the V gene TRBV5-1; TRBD1 might be the D (5 bases). V lost 3 bases to trimming and J lost 4 bases, with 13 bases between them. Germline V gives CDR1 SGHRS, CDR2 YFSETQ. The CDR3 sequence is 14 residues long. The CDR3 DNA follows: TGCGCCAGCAGCTGGGCGCCAGGGTCAGAGACCCAGTACTTC. This encodes CASSWAPGSETQYF.

The chain has TRBV9 and TRBJ2-1; D uncertain. Germline values: CDR1 SGDLS, CDR2 YYNGEE. V gave up 0 bases and J gave up 4 bases, with 8 bases separating them. CDR3 length: 14 amino acids. CDR3 sequence: CASSVVSFYNEQFF. CDR3 coding DNA: TGTGCCAGCAGCGTAGTATCCTTTTACAATGAGCAGTTCTTC.

The chain combines TRBV30 with TRBJ2-3, with a weak D call TRBD2 (6 bases). The CDR3 is 18 residues long. With 0 bases removed from V and 0 bases from J, the gap between germline ends came to 19 bases. Germline CDR1 reads GTSNPN; CDR2 reads SVGIG (reference sequence). The CDR3 reads CAWSVLESGTASTDTQYF. DNA of the CDR3: TGTGCCTGGAGTGTATTAGAAAGTGGGACTGCAAGCACAGATACGCAGTATTTT.

This chain joins TRBV9 and TRBJ1-4; 11 bases are a match to TRBD1. The CDR3 is 16 residues long. From germline, CDR1 is SGDLS and CDR2 YYNGEE. V shed 1 base, J shed 8 bases, and the junction held 7 bases outside the gene matches. CDR3 DNA: TGTGCCAGCAGCGTACAGACGGACAGGGGGCCCGAAAAACTGTTTTTT. It is translated as CASSVQTDRGPEKLFF.

This chain connects TRBV19 to TRBJ2-5; 9 bases align to TRBD1. The CDR3 length is 15 residues. CDR1 and CDR2 (germline): LNHDA, SQIVND (reference sequence). Trimming at V came to 2 bases and at J to 4 bases, leaving 5 bases not matched to a gene. The CDR3 region is CASSISGQGRETQYF. The DNA for the CDR3 is TGTGCCAGTAGTATATCGGGACAGGGTAGAGAGACCCAGTACTTC.

The sample holds a few counts of this clone. The gene calls are TRBV6-2 or TRBV6-3 and TRBJ1-2, with D possibly TRBD1 on 6 matching bases. The CDR3 consists of 16 residues. Deletions cut 2 bases from V and 5 bases from J, with 18 bases between. Germline values: CDR1 MNHEY, CDR2 SVGEGT. CDR3 DNA sequence: TGTGCCAGCAGTTACATGACGGGGGGCGTCCGGTATGGCTACACCTTC. Translation gives CASSYMTGGVRYGYTF.

The chain joins TRBV19 to TRBJ1-3; unclear D gene. Germline CDR1 and CDR2: LNHDA and SQIVND (reference sequence). V shed 2 bases and J shed 4 bases, with 12 bases lying between them. The CDR3 loop spans 15 amino acids. This CDR3 reads CASSIPLTWGNTIYF. CDR3 DNA sequence: TGTGCCAGTAGTATACCCCTAACTTGGGGAAACACCATATATTTT.